A selection of T cell receptor beta chains follows, all from one sample in a study of OX40 agonist ivuxolimab in advanced cancers. The protocol was immunoSEQ multiplex PCR, while the TCRdb copy is restricted to in-frame clones and leaves out a portion. The data contain tens of thousands of clones, 70% to 90% of them singletons. Sequenced material: CD4+ or CD8+ T cells sorted from blood, taken in a trial of the OX40 agonist ivuxolimab. The receptor source for this set is an adult with an advanced solid tumor such as melanoma, head and neck, liver or kidney cancer. The CDR3 runs from the conserved cysteine through the conserved F or W. D genes are given only for firm matches. Clone size, where shown, is once, few, many, or a class for clones that have expanded.

d_gene: TRBD2
v_gene: TRBV7-2
abundance: .
j_gene: TRBJ2-1
len: 13
CDR3nt: TGTGCCAGCAGCTTTAGCGGGAGGTATGAGCAGTTCTTC
CDR3aa: CASSFSGRYEQFF

d_gene: .
v_gene: TRBV25-1
abundance: .
j_gene: TRBJ2-3
len: 13
CDR3nt: TGTGCCAGCAGTGAATACAACACAGATACGCAGTATTTT
CDR3aa: CASSEYNTDTQYF

d_gene: .
v_gene: TRBV6-6
abundance: .
j_gene: TRBJ2-7
len: 12
CDR3nt: TGTGCCAGCAGTCTAGAGTTCTACGAGCAGTACTTC
CDR3aa: CASSLEFYEQYF

d_gene: .
v_gene: TRBV6-1
abundance: .
j_gene: TRBJ2-7
len: 13
CDR3nt: TGTGCCAGCACCCAGGGGCCCCCCTACGAGCAGTACTTC
CDR3aa: CASTQGPPYEQYF

d_gene: .
v_gene: TRBV19
abundance: few
j_gene: TRBJ1-2
len: 12
CDR3nt: TGTGCCAGTAGACAGGCTAACTATGGCTACACCTTC
CDR3aa: CASRQANYGYTF

d_gene: TRBD1
v_gene: TRBV7-6
abundance: .
j_gene: TRBJ2-7
len: 14
CDR3nt: TGTGCCAGCAGCCCACAGGGGGGTCCCTACGAGCAGTACTTC
CDR3aa: CASSPQGGPYEQYF

d_gene: .
v_gene: TRBV7-8
abundance: .
j_gene: TRBJ2-7
len: 13
CDR3nt: TGTGCCAGCAGCTCCGACTCCTTCTACGAGCAGTACTTC
CDR3aa: CASSSDSFYEQYF

d_gene: .
v_gene: TRBV28
abundance: once
j_gene: TRBJ1-1
len: 14
CDR3nt: TGTGCCAGCAGTTCGATGTTAATGAACACTGAAGCTTTCTTT
CDR3aa: CASSSMLMNTEAFF

d_gene: TRBD2
v_gene: TRBV13
abundance: .
j_gene: TRBJ2-2
len: 19
CDR3nt: TGTGCCAGCAGCGGATCGGGACTAGCGGGAGGAAGGTACACCGGGGAGCTGTTTTTT
CDR3aa: CASSGSGLAGGRYTGELFF

d_gene: TRBD1
v_gene: TRBV7-2
abundance: .
j_gene: TRBJ2-3
len: 14
CDR3nt: TGTGCCAGCAGCAAACAGGGGAGCACAGATACGCAGTATTTT
CDR3aa: CASSKQGSTDTQYF

d_gene: .
v_gene: TRBV20-1
abundance: .
j_gene: TRBJ2-1
len: 11
CDR3nt: TGCAGTGCCCGGGGTGGGGTCGGGCAGTTCTTC
CDR3aa: CSARGGVGQFF

d_gene: TRBD1
v_gene: TRBV6-1
abundance: .
j_gene: TRBJ2-1
len: 15
CDR3nt: TGTGCCAGCAGGGACCGACAGGGGGCCCTTAATGAGCAGTTCTTC
CDR3aa: CASRDRQGALNEQFF

d_gene: .
v_gene: TRBV30
abundance: .
j_gene: TRBJ1-1
len: 11
CDR3nt: TGTGCCTGGAATGGGTACACTGAAGCTTTCTTT
CDR3aa: CAWNGYTEAFF

d_gene: TRBD2
v_gene: TRBV4-1
abundance: .
j_gene: TRBJ2-2
len: 20
CDR3nt: TGCGCCAGCAGCCAAGTACAGAGCGGGAGGGGGGTCGTCGGCACCGGGGAGCTGTTTTTT
CDR3aa: CASSQVQSGRGVVGTGELFF

d_gene: TRBD2
v_gene: TRBV19
abundance: .
j_gene: TRBJ2-3
len: 14
CDR3nt: TGTGCCAGTAGGACTAGCGGAAACACAGATACGCAGTATTTT
CDR3aa: CASRTSGNTDTQYF

d_gene: TRBD2
v_gene: TRBV5-4
abundance: .
j_gene: TRBJ2-3
len: 17
CDR3nt: TGTGCCAGCAGAAAGGCTCAAGCGGGAGGAAACACAGATACGCAGTATTTT
CDR3aa: CASRKAQAGGNTDTQYF

d_gene: .
v_gene: TRBV6-5
abundance: .
j_gene: TRBJ2-7
len: 15
CDR3nt: TGTGCCAGCAGCTACAAAAGGGGAAATAGAAACGAGCAGTACTTC
CDR3aa: CASSYKRGNRNEQYF